Listed below are T cell receptor beta chains from one sample, sequenced in a study of cytomegalovirus exposure and HLA in healthy donors. Profiling relied on immunoSEQ multiplex PCR, and the TCRdb table lists in-frame clones only, not all of them. This table holds tens of thousands of clones, about three quarters found once. The specimen was PBMCs. These receptors all come from a man aged 35 to 55 in good health and CMV-seronegative. CDR3s leave out the opening cysteine and the closing phenylalanine or tryptophan. Each record gives: V gene, CDR3 protein.

TRBV5-4 ASSSPGQGSYEQY
TRBV5-1 ASSLSMTGGINEQF
TRBV5-1 ASSLKIGGSTTDTQY
TRBV6-5 ASREGAEAPDTQY
TRBV5-1 ASSPSTGAMYEQY
TRBV14 ASSQTDRWYEAF
TRBV19 ASSRIGDNQPQH
TRBV9 ASSVDRTGGTSYT
TRBV28 ASNTLTFPPANYGYT
TRBV9 ASSVEGLTGELF
TRBV28 ASSTADFSYNEQF
TRBV9 ASSAGLAPGQETQY
TRBV28 ASRRQGGNQPQH
TRBV7-9 ASSLAGTNYGYT
TRBV25-1 ASSEALTGGGYT
TRBV4-2 ASSQEQVLSYNSPLH
TRBV6-5 ASSSWDKKETQY
TRBV6-5 ASSYSTSGASYEQY
TRBV29-1 SVIRVNTEAF
TRBV21-1 ASSFEPRTCRVAQY
TRBV6-1 ASSELAGAQY
TRBV13 ASSYATGWDYGYT
TRBV5-4 ASSTRTGGGYEQF
TRBV6-5 ASSYRLAGLETQY
TRBV27 ASSDWDRRSGELF
TRBV27 ASSFSGSRGDTQY
TRBV5-6 ASSQDRVINEQY
TRBV10-3 AISNQATYEQY
TRBV28 ASKIWGGNQPQH
TRBV6-1 ASSPVSGRNQPQH
TRBV2 ASSEARGQGGGTQY
TRBV7-7 ASSLGLGGSEQF
TRBV30 ASHSGANVLT
TRBV29-1 SVEALAGGGQETQY
TRBV6-5 ASSYRLAYEQY
TRBV27 ASRRTGSYEQY
TRBV5-1 ASSLEASSYNEQF
TRBV7-6 ASSLVAVTTYEQY